This T cell receptor (beta chain) was profiled in a study of blood T cell repertoires in COVID-19. The CDR3 runs 10 residues. V was pared by 8 bases and J by 4 bases, with 6 bases between. The V gene's germline CDR1 is SNHLY and CDR2 FYNNEI. Under the authors' procedure: Cell counts per sample came from amplifying reference gene primers. Some clones are missing from TCRdb's copy, which holds only in-frame ones; the method was immunoSEQ multiplex PCR. For V, J and clone size, that table is used; D and trimming come from the DNA. The sample lists 50,000 or so clones, more than 75% occurring once. This clone is a singleton in its sample.

The chain links TRBV2 to TRBJ2-7; D is uncertain. This TCR was sampled from a human donor in a cohort sampled during active COVID-19. Source material: peripheral blood. In DNA, the CDR3 is TGTGCCAGCCAGAGGTACGAGCAGTACTTC. Amino acids: CASQRYEQYF.